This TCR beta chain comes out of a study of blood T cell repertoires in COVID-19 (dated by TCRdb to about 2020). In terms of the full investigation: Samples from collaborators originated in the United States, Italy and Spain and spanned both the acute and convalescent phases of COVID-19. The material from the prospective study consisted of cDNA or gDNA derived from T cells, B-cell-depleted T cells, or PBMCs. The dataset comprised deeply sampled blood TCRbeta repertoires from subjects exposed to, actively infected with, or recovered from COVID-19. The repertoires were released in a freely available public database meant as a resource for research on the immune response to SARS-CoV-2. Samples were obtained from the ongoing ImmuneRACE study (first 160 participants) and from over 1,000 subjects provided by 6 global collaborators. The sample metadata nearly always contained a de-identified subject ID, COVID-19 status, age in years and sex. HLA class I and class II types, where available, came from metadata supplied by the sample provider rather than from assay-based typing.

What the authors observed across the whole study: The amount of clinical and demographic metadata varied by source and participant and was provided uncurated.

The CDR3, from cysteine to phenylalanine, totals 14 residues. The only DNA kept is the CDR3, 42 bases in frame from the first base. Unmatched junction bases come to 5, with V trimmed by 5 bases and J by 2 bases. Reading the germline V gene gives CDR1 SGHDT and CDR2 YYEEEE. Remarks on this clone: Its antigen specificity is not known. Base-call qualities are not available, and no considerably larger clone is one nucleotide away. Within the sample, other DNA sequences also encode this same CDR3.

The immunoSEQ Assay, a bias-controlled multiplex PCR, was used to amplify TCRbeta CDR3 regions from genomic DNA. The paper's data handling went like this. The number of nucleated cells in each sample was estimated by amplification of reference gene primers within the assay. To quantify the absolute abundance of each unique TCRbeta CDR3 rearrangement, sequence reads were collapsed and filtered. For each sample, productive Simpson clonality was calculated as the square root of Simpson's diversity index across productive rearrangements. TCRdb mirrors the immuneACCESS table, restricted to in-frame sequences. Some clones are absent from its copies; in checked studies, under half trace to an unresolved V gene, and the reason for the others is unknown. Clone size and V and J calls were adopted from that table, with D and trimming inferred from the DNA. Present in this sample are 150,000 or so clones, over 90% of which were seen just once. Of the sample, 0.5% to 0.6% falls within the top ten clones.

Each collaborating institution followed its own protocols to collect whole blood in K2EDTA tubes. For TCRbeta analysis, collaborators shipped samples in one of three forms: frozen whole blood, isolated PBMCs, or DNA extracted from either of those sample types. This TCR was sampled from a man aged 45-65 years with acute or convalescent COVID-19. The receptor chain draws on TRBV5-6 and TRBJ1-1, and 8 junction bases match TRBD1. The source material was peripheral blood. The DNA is TGTGCCAGCAGTTTCGGACAGGGCAACACTGAAGCTTTCTTT. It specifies CASSFGQGNTEAFF.